This T cell receptor beta chain was identified in a study of T cells in Graves' hyperthyroidism and ophthalmopathy. Across the study: Staff took peripheral blood when the initial diagnosis was made, before any treatment began.

The CDR3 length is 16 residues. The V and J ends lost 4 bases and 7 bases, in that order; junction bases with no gene match: 8. Germline V gene data show CDR1 as SGHRS and CDR2 as YFSETQ. This clonotype was recorded at least ten times. Its specificity is unknown. Study-level results: Ophthalmopathy cases were set apart from stable hyperthyroidism by a 13 V-J model.

RNA transcripts yielded amplified TCR beta CDR3 regions. A first-round RT-PCR of the TCR CDR3 used the HTBI primer set. From the multiplex PCR reads, TCRdb called clonotypes with MiXCR, one entry per CDR3 protein. The sample contains about 400,000 distinct CDR3 sequences, about 14% of which appear only once. Exclusion followed for patients with uncontrolled infection, other autoimmune disease, pregnancy or lactation. PBMCs stemmed from 10 ml fresh peripheral blood. This TCR came from a man between 18 and 35 years old with Graves' ophthalmopathy. V gene TRBV5-1 combines with J gene TRBJ2-1, with TRBD2 identical over 13 bases. Sequenced input: blood. CDR3 in amino acids: CASSPRGLAGANEQFF. The CDR3 coding sequence is TGCGCCAGCAGCCCCAGAGGACTAGCGGGAGCGAATGAGCAGTTCTTC. Using reference TRBV5-1 and TRBJ2-1 for the parts outside the CDR3, the full variable domain is KAGVTQTPRYLIKTRGQQVTLSCSPISGHRSVSWYQQTPGQGLQFLFEYFSETQRNKGNFPGRFSGRQFSNSRSEMNVSTLELGDSALYLCASSPRGLAGANEQFFGPGTRLTVL.